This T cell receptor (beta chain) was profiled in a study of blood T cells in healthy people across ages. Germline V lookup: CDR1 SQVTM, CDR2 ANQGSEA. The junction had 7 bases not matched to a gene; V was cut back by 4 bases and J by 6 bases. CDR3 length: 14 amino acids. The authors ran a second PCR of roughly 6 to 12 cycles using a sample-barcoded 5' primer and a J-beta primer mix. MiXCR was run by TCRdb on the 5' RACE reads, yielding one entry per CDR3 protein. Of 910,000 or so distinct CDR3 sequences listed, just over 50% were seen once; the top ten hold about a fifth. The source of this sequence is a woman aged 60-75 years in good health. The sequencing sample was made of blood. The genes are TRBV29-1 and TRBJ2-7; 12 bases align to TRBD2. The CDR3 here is CSVVFLAGGREQYF. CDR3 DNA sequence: TGCAGCGTTGTATTCCTAGCGGGAGGGCGCGAGCAGTACTTC.